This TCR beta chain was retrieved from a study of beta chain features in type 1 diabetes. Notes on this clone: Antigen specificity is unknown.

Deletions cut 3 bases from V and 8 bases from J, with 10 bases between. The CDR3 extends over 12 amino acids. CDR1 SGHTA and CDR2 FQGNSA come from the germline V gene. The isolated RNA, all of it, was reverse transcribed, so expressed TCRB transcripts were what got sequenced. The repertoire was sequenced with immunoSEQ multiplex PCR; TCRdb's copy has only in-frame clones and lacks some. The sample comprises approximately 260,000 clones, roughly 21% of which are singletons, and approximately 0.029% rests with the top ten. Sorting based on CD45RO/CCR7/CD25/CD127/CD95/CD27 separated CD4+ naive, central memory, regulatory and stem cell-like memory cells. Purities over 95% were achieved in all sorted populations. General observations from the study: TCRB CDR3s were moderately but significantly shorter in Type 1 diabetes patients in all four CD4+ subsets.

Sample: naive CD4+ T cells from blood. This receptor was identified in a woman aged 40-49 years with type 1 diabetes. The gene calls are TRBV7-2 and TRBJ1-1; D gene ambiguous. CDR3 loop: CASSLTPGEAFF. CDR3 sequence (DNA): TGTGCCAGCAGCTTGACCCCGGGGGAAGCTTTCTTT.